A single TCR beta chain is shown here with its context. Its antigen is undetermined. This entry belongs to a study of vaccination effects on CD4 cells after COVID-19. Generated by immunoSEQ multiplex PCR, the TCRdb table keeps only in-frame clones and is missing some. The repertoire has tens of thousands of clones, roughly four fifths of them found once; the top ten carry roughly 1.6%. The CDR3 is made up of 12 amino acids. Germline loops: CDR1 SEHNR, CDR2 FQNEAQ (reference sequence). V lost 5 bases to trimming and J lost 1 base, with 5 bases between them. CD4+ T cells specific for antigen were expanded with viral peptide pools by the ViraFEST assay before sequencing. Isolating CD4+ T cells followed approximately nine days of culture. Either the BNT162b2 or mRNA-1273 vaccine was given to participants in two doses. Nobody among the vaccine recipients had prior SARS-CoV-2 infection (nucleocapsid antibodies were negative).

Findings of the study overall: Early timepoints after infection were absent, and convalescent patients were few in the study.

The gene calls are TRBV7-9 and TRBJ1-1; D not certain. This TCR derives from a human donor who received a COVID-19 vaccine. Some clones in this sample may be carry-over from other donors' samples. This material consisted of CD4+ T cells from PBMCs cultured with HCoV-NL63 spike peptides, taken after COVID-19 vaccination. The CDR3 protein is CASSAQNTEAFF. CDR3 sequence (DNA): TGTGCCAGCAGCGCGCAGAACACTGAAGCTTTCTTT.